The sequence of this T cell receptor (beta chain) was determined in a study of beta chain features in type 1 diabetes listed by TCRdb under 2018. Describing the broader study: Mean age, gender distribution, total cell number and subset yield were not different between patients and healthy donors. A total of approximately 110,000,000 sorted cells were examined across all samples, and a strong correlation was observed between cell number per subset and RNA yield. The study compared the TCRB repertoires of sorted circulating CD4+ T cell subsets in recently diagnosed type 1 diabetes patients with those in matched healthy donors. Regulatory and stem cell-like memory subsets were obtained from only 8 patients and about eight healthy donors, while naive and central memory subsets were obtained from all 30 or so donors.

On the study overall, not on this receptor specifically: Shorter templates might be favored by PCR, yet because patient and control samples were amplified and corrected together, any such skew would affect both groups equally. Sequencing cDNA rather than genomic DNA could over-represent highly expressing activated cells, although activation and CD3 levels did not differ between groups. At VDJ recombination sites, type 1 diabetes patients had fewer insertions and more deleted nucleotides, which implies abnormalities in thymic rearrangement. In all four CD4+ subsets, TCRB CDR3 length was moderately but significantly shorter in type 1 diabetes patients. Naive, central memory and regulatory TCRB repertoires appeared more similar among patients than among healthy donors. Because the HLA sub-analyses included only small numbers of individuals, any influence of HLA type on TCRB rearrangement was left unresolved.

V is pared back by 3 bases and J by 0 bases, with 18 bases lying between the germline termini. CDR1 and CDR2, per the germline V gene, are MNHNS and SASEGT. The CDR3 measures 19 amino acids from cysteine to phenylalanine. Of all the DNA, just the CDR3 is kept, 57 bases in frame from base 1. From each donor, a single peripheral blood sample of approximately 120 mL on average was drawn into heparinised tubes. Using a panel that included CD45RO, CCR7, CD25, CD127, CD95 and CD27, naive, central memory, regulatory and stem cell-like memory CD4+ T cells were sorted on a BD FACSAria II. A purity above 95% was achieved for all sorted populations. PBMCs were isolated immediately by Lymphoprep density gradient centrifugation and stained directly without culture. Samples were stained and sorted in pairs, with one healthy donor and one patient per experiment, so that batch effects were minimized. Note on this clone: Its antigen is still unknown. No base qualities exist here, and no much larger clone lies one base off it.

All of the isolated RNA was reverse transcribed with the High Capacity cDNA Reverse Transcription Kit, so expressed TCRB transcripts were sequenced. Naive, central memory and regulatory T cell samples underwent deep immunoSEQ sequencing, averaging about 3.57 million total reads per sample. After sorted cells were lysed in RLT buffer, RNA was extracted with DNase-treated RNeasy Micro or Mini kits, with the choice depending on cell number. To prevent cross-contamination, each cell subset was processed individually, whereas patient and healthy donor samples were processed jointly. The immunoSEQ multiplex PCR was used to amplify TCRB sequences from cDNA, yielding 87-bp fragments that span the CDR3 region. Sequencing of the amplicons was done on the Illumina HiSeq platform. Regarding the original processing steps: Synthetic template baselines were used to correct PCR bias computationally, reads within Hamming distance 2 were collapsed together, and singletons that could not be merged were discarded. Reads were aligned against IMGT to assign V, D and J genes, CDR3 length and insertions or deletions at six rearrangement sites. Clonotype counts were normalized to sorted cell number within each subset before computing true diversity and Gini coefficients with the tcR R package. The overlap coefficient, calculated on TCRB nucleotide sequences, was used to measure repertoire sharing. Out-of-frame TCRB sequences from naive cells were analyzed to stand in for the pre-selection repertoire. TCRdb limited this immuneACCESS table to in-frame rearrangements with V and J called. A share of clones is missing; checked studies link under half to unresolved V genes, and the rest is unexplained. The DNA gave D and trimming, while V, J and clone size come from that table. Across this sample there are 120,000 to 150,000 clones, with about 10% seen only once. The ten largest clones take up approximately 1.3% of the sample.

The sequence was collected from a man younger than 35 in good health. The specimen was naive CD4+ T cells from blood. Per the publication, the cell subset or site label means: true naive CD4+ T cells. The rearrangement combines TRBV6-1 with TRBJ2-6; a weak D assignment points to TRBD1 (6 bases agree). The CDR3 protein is CASSDSPEQGGSGANVLTF. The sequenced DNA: TGTGCCAGCAGTGATTCTCCGGAACAGGGTGGCTCTGGGGCCAACGTCCTGACTTTC.